This T cell receptor beta chain was retrieved from a study of T cell repertoires in cytomegalovirus infection (dated by TCRdb to between 2017 and 2020). In terms of the full investigation: Alongside well-studied HLA-B-restricted epitopes, the peptide stimulations were aimed at recently identified HLA-C-restricted CMV epitopes, whose presentation resists viral immunomodulation. The HLA type of each donor mattered for the analysis, because public TCR beta signatures pointed to carriage of CMV infection along with the matching HLA type. What the authors observed across the whole study: Carriers of CMV infection plus the relevant HLA type were discriminated by the cumulative frequency of public TCR beta family members in the study cohort and in an independent approximately 340-donor cohort. In the ex vivo response, HLA-C-restricted CMV-specific TCR beta clonotypes were dominant, and in two of eight donors the single most frequent clonotype came from this HLA-C-restricted group.

The CDR3 measures 15 amino acids from cysteine to valine. Left in the record is the CDR3 DNA by itself, 45 bases read in frame from the first base. As encoded in the germline V gene, CDR1 is SGHVS while CDR2 is FQNEAQ. The treatment or condition label for this specimen denotes: in vitro stimulation with specific CMV peptide epitopes to enrich CMV-specific T cells. Sequencing relied on an Illumina HiSeq 1500. Using fastp at Q25 and MiXCR, TCRdb reprocessed the public reads and kept productive beta chains. Every entry covers one CDR3 protein and lists the most common genes and DNA from its rows. Across this sample there are roughly 990,000 distinct CDR3 sequences, with less than 40% seen only once. Jointly, the top ten make up around an eighth of the sample. Worth noting for this clonotype: The antigen it recognizes is unknown. Qualities for individual bases were not recorded, and no much larger clone is one base off.

The receptor's source is a human donor in good health (CMV status not recorded). Some clones in this sample may be carry-over from other donors' samples. Sample: cultured CD8+ T cells from PBMCs, taken from culture after CMV antigen stimulation. The V gene is TRBV7-8 and the J gene is TRBJ2-7; TRBD1 fits 7 bases in the junction. CDR3 sequence: CANSPTGVSSYEQYV. In nucleotides, the sequence is TGTGCCAACAGCCCTACAGGGGTTAGCTCCTACGAGCAGTACGTC.